This T cell receptor (beta chain) was captured in a study of cytomegalovirus exposure and HLA in healthy donors. PCR was performed using 60 Vbeta and 13 Jbeta primers. Method: immunoSEQ multiplex PCR; TCRdb's copy keeps in-frame clones and lacks some. The table has under 200,000 clones, roughly 73% seen once. This clone was found a few times. The CDR3 spans 13 residues. Germline CDR1 SNHLY, CDR2 FYNNEI. The ends were cut back, 7 bases at V and 2 bases at J, with 10 bases in the middle. This TCR was recovered from a woman aged 25-40 years in good health and CMV-seronegative. The V and J genes are TRBV2 and TRBJ2-3; no definite D call. Sequenced: PBMCs. CDR3 in DNA: TGTGCCAGCAACGCCAGATTCACAGATACGCAGTATTTT. Translated: CASNARFTDTQYF.